This T cell receptor (beta chain) was found in a study of breast tumors, draining lymph nodes, adjacent tissues. Study findings and constraints: The lymph node origin of tumor T cells was framed as consistent with a hypothesis, not demonstrated. Compared with basal-like, luminal-like tumors shared significantly more repertoire with nontumor tissue. Tumor TCR diversity was below lymph nodes but above nontumor tissue. Data fit most tumor T cells coming from lymph node, expanding in tumor.

In TCRdb, the multiplex PCR reads were re-called with MiXCR into one record per CDR3 protein. The profile shows fewer than 200,000 distinct CDR3 sequences, around a third of them singletons. Samples came from axillary lymph nodes draining the breast cancer. The CDR3 spans 14 residues. Germline V gives CDR1 SQVTM, CDR2 ANQGSEA. For this clonotype: Its cognate antigen is unknown. One junction end disagrees with the germline gene, perhaps due to a read error.

The sequenced material came from axillary lymph node tissue. The chain couples TRBV29-1 to TRBJ2-2; 7 bases line up with TRBD1. The TCR sequence derives from a female donor with breast cancer. Some clones in this sample may be carry-over from other donors' samples. The CDR3 nucleotides read TGCAGCGTTCTTGGACAGGAGAACACCGGGGAGCCGTTTTTT. Encoded protein: CSVLGQENTGEPFF.